This T cell receptor (beta chain) is from a study of CD8 T cells in Susac syndrome. Trimming removed 5 bases from V and 0 bases from J, with 13 bases in between. Germline loops: CDR1 LNHDA, CDR2 SQIVND (reference sequence). CDR3 length equals 15 residues. The authors reverse transcribed about 0.5 to 1 ug RNA with random hexamers. TCRdb used MiXCR to reprocess the immunoSEQ multiplex PCR reads, holding one entry per CDR3 protein. In the table there are about 210,000 distinct CDR3 sequences, 95% of which are singletons. The sequence was collected from a human donor with multiple sclerosis. The sample comprised CD4+ T cells from PBMCs. The rearrangement uses TRBV19 and TRBJ1-1; D unresolved. The CDR3 DNA is TGTGCCAGTAGTCATTCGACAATCATGAACACTGAAGCTTTCTTT. Amino acids: CASSHSTIMNTEAFF.